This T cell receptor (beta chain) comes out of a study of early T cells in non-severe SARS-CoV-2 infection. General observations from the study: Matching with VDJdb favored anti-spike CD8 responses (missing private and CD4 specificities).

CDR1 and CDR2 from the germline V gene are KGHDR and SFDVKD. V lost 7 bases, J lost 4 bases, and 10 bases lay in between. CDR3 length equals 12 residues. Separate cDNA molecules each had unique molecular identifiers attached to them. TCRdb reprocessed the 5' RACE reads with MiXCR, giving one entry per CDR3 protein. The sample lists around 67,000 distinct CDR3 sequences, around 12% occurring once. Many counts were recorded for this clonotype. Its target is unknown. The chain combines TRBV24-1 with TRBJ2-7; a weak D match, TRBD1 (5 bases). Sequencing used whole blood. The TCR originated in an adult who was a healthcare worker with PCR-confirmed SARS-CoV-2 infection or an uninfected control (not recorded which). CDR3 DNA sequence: TGTGCCACCAGCTCCCCAGGGTACGAGCAGTACTTC. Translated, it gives CATSSPGYEQYF.